This T cell receptor beta chain was captured by sequencing in a study of CXCR3-negative and CXCR3-positive naive CD8 T cells. The authors prepared UMI-labeled TRB cDNA libraries by 5' RACE. One entry per CDR3 protein, without DNA, is what TCRdb gives after re-calling the 5' RACE reads. The sample includes 55,000 to 70,000 distinct CDR3 sequences. Of note for this clonotype: No antigen is known for it.

This CDR3 has 15 residues. CDR1 is MRHNA and CDR2 is SNTAGT in the germline V gene. Study conclusions and caveats: More hydrophobic TRB CDR3s were found in CXCR3-positive naive cells than in CXCR3-negative naive cells.

V is TRBV6-4 and J is TRBJ2-1; lacking DNA, the TRBD2 call made by TCRdb goes unchecked. The sample consisted of naive CXCR3+ CD8+ T cells from blood. This sample's subset: CD45RO-CCR7+CD27+CD95- naive CD8+ T cells expressing CXCR3 (TNR3+). This TCR derives from a human donor in good health. Some clones in this sample may be carry-over from other donors' samples. CDR3 in amino acids: CASSEGAGGYNEQFF.